This TCR beta chain was captured by sequencing in a study of regulatory T cells in long-lasting Graves disease. To make TCR beta libraries, researchers used iRepertoire HTBI primers and Arm-PCR of CDR3 regions. A single record per CDR3 protein comes from TCRdb applying MiXCR to the multiplex PCR reads. Of 350,000 to 550,000 distinct CDR3 sequences in the sample, roughly 17% were seen once. This clonotype showed up many times. Germline V gene data show CDR1 as MDHEN and CDR2 as SYDVKM. With 7 bases removed from V and 0 bases from J, the gap between germline ends came to 16 bases. The CDR3 has 16 amino acids. The time point is: newly diagnosed GD, antithyroid drugs for less than 3 months. Scientists built the TCR library using RNA that was extracted from PBMCs. The data were also submitted as part of a second study, on T cells in Graves' hyperthyroidism and ophthalmopathy.

This chain links TRBV28 with TRBJ2-4; TRBD1 might be the D (6 bases). The source is a woman aged 18-29 years with Graves disease. Sequenced material: peripheral blood mononuclear cells (PBMCs), taken at new diagnosis, from a patient treated with antithyroid drugs. The CDR3, as DNA: TGTGCCAGCAAGAATACAGGGATCGAAGCCAAAAACATTCAGTACTTC. Translated: CASKNTGIEAKNIQYF.